What follows are 22 T cell receptor beta chains derived from one specimen sequenced in a study of molecular identifiers for immune sequencing clone quantification (dated by TCRdb to the late 2010s). The library was obtained by PCR. Sequenced using an Illumina HiSeq 4000. The raw public data were reprocessed by TCRdb itself: fastp quality trimming at Q25, MiXCR clonotype calling, in-frame beta chains only. Each record represents a unique CDR3 protein, reported with the most common genes and DNA among its rows. Counted in this sample were a few hundred thousand distinct CDR3 sequences; about 22% of them appeared once. Of the sample, 0.65% to 0.95% is held by the ten largest clones. Sequenced material: naive CD8+ T cells from blood, with Jurkat cell RNA spiked in. The cell subset or site tag for this specimen amounts to: FACS-sorted CD8+CD4-CCR7+CD45RA+ naive T cells. The origin of the receptors is a human donor in good health. Some libraries in this study had Jurkat cell RNA spiked in.

This clonotype was counted a few times. The chain combines TRBV19 with TRBJ2-1, with D possibly matching TRBD2 (6 bases). The V gene lost 3 bases and the J gene lost 8 bases, with 8 bases spanning the gap. Per the germline V gene, CDR1 is LNHDA and CDR2 is SQIVND (reference sequence). This CDR3 spans 12 amino acids. CDR3 region: CASSMWGDEQFF. For the CDR3, the DNA is TGTGCCAGTAGTATGTGGGGGGATGAGCAGTTCTTC.

The chain has TRBV10-2 and TRBJ1-1, with D unresolved. The CDR3 spans 12 residues. Looked up from germline, CDR1 is WSHSY and CDR2 is SAAADI. The V gene lost 2 bases and the J gene lost 3 bases, with 4 bases spanning the gap. The CDR3 nucleotides read TGCGCCAGCAGTGAGAGTTACACTGAAGCTTTCTTT. Translating gives CASSESYTEAFF.

The chain recombines TRBV4-1 with TRBJ1-6; D call uncertain. The CDR3 spans 18 residues. Germline V gives CDR1 MGHRA, CDR2 YSYEKL. V lost 0 bases to trimming and J lost 0 bases, with 12 bases between them. The CDR3 here is CASSQDRRAISYNSPLHF. As DNA, the CDR3 is TGCGCCAGCAGCCAAGATAGGAGGGCGATCTCCTATAATTCACCCCTCCACTTT.

Points on this clonotype: A read error may be the cause here, since a much bigger clone is one base away. The chain joins TRBV20-1 to TRBJ2-4; TRBD1 matches 10 bases. The V gene end was trimmed by 5 bases and the J gene end by 8 bases; junction bases not matched to a gene: 9. CDR1 is DFQATT and CDR2 is SNEGSKA in the germline V gene (reference sequence). This CDR3 has 14 amino acids. CDR3 region: CSAWTGGLEDIQYF. As DNA, the CDR3 is TGCAGTGCTTGGACAGGGGGTTTGGAGGACATTCAGTACTTC.

This clonotype was counted once. A much larger clone differs by one base, so this may be a read error. The chain combines TRBV30 with TRBJ2-7; D may be TRBD1 or TRBD2 (5 bases each). The CDR3 length is 15 residues. CDR1 and CDR2 from the germline V gene are GTSNPN and SVGIG (reference sequence). The CDR3 is CAWSVDVWGSDEQCF. The DNA of the CDR3 is TGTGCCTGGAGTGTAGACGTATGGGGGAGCGACGAGCAGTGCTTC.

This clonotype was detected many times. V gene TRBV28 combines with J gene TRBJ2-3; D is ambiguous. V lost 6 bases and J lost 4, with 20 bases in between. This CDR3 comprises 16 residues. Looked up from germline, CDR1 is MDHEN and CDR2 is SYDVKM. In nucleotides, the CDR3 is TGTGCCAGCAGCCCCTGGCGAGGAGATAAAGCAGATACGCAGTATTTT. Translation: CASSPWRGDKADTQYF.

This clonotype was seen at least ten times. J is TRBJ2-3 and V is TRBV27; possible D gene TRBD2, 6 bases. Germline lookup yields CDR1 MNHEY and CDR2 SMNVEV (reference sequence). Between the trimmed V and J ends, which lost 6 bases and 2 bases, there was a span of 12 bases. This CDR3 contains 14 residues. The CDR3 spells CASRGTLITDTQYF. The DNA of the CDR3 is TGTGCCAGCAGAGGGACTTTAATCACAGATACGCAGTATTTT.

At least ten counts were recorded for this clonotype. The chain couples TRBV12-3 or TRBV12-4 to TRBJ2-5; D perhaps matches TRBD2 (5 bases). V dropped 5 bases and J dropped 3 bases, with 16 bases sitting between them. This CDR3 is built from 15 residues. The CDR3 DNA follows: TGTGCCAGCAGTCTACTACCGGGATTCGAAGAGACCCAGTACTTC. This sequence encodes CASSLLPGFEETQYF.

This clonotype was found many times. The rearrangement links TRBV5-1 to TRBJ2-7; 7 bases line up with TRBD2. The germline V gene has CDR1 SGHRS and CDR2 YFSETQ. V gave up 4 bases and J gave up 6 bases; unmatched junction bases: 13. The CDR3 length is 15 residues. The CDR3 coding sequence is TGCGCCAGCAGCACTACTAGCGTCCGGGATCCCGAGCAGTACTTC. Translation: CASSTTSVRDPEQYF.

This clonotype was seen at least ten times. This sequence joins TRBV18 and TRBJ2-7; 7 bases match TRBD1. CDR3 length: 15 residues. Germline V gives CDR1 KGHSH, CDR2 LQKENI. Trimming cost V 2 bases and J 6 bases; bases outside gene matches: 10. As DNA, the CDR3 is TGTGCCAGCTCACCATCCCTCGACAGGGTCCTCGAGCAGTACTTC. It yields the protein CASSPSLDRVLEQYF.

This clonotype was counted at least ten times. The gene calls are TRBV29-1 and TRBJ2-1; 9 nucleotides line up with TRBD2. The CDR3 is made up of 14 amino acids. V was clipped by 0 bases and J by 9 bases; unmatched bases: 6. Looked up from germline, CDR1 is SQVTM and CDR2 is ANQGSEA. The CDR3, as DNA: TGCAGCGTTGAAGAGGGAGCGGGGGGCGGTGAGCAGTTCTTC. This encodes CSVEEGAGGGEQFF.

This clonotype appeared a few times. Germline is not matched at one junction end, which may reflect a read error. The chain uses TRBV5-3 and TRBJ2-7; tentative D call: TRBD2 (6 bases). TRBV5-3 is identified as an open reading frame with a role that is uncertain. CDR3 length: 17 residues. The CDR3 bases are TGTGCCAGCAGCTTGTCAAGCACGGCGGGGCTCATCTACGAGCAGTACTTC. Its protein is CASSLSSTAGLIYEQYF.

Comment on this clonotype: Relative to the germline gene, one junction end is altered; a read error may explain this. V and J are TRBV19 and TRBJ1-2, with D uncertain. The CDR3 consists of 15 residues. Germline values: CDR1 LNHDA, CDR2 SQIVND (reference sequence). Written as DNA, the CDR3 is TGTGCCAGTAGTATTTACGGACTAGAAACCTATGGCTCCACCTTC. Protein product: CASSIYGLETYGSTF. Drawing the rest from reference TRBV19 and TRBJ1-2, the complete variable domain is DGGITQSPKYLFRKEGQNVTLSCEQNLNHDAMYWYRQDPGQGLRLIYYSQIVNDFQKGDIAEGYSVSREKKESFPLTVTSAQKNPTAFYLCASSIYGLETYGSTFGSGTRLTVV.

The CDR3 region has the DNA TGTGCCAGCGGTGGGTGGCTAGCGGGGAGAGCAGAAGAGCAGTACTTC. It is translated as CASGGWLAGRAEEQYF. V and J are TRBV6-1 and TRBJ2-7; 9 bases align to TRBD2. The V and J ends lost 8 bases and 7 bases, in that order; junction bases with no gene match: 18. CDR1 is MNHNS and CDR2 is SASEGT in the germline V gene. The CDR3 covers 16 residues.

This clonotype was counted many times. The chain recombines TRBV20-1 with TRBJ2-3; either TRBD1 or TRBD2 may fit D (5 bases each). CDR1 and CDR2 (germline): DFQATT, SNEGSKA (reference sequence). V lost 5 bases to trimming and J lost 6 bases, with 24 bases between them. The CDR3 runs 16 residues. CDR3: CSAEQTPGRTMDTQYF. The CDR3 coding sequence is TGCAGTGCTGAACAGACTCCGGGACGCACCATGGATACGCAGTATTTT.

The sample holds a few counts of this clonotype. J is TRBJ2-7 and V is TRBV4-1; 7 bases line up with TRBD2. This CDR3 has 15 residues. Germline loops: CDR1 MGHRA, CDR2 YSYEKL. J was trimmed by 5 bases and V by 4 bases; bases with no gene match: 11. The CDR3 bases are TGCGCCAGCAGCCTAAGAGGGGAGGGTCACCACGAGCAGTACTTC. Its translation is CASSLRGEGHHEQYF.

Of note for this clonotype: A much more abundant neighbour one base away suggests this may be a read error. The rearrangement links TRBV12-3 or TRBV12-4 to TRBJ2-1, with a tentative D call TRBD2 (6 bases). The length of the CDR3 is 14 residues. Trimming shortened V by 5 bases and J by 5 bases, and 13 bases separated the two germline ends. The CDR3 DNA follows: TGTGCCAGCAGTCCCTTCGGGAGAGACAATGAGCAGTTCTTC. The encoded protein is CASSPFGRDNEQFF.

This clonotype has ten or more counts. The rearrangement joins TRBV4-1 to TRBJ1-2; 7 bases are shared with TRBD1. Germline loops: CDR1 MGHRA, CDR2 YSYEKL. The junction had 6 bases not matched to a gene; V was cut back by 0 bases and J by 5 bases. This CDR3 spans 15 amino acids. CDR3 sequence: CASSQDPAGGYGYTF. In DNA form, the CDR3 reads TGCGCCAGCAGCCAAGATCCGGCAGGGGGATATGGCTACACCTTC.

This clonotype was observed many times. V gene TRBV7-9 combines with J gene TRBJ2-7, with D possibly matching TRBD2 (6 bases). The CDR3 sequence is 18 residues long. Germline CDR1 SEHNR, CDR2 FQNEAQ (reference sequence). Deletions cut 5 bases from V and 4 bases from J, with 27 bases between. In nucleotides, the CDR3 is TGTGCCAGCAGCCTAGGTGCTAGCCAGACGGAGGGTTGGTACGAGCAGTACTTC. It specifies CASSLGASQTEGWYEQYF.

This clonotype has a count of ten or more. This sequence joins TRBV5-6 and TRBJ2-7; TRBD1 aligns across 7 bases. J was trimmed by 2 bases and V by 4 bases; bases with no gene match: 6. From germline, CDR1 is SGHDT and CDR2 YYEEEE. The CDR3 runs 14 residues. The CDR3 sequence is CASSSDREPYEQYF. The DNA of the CDR3 is TGTGCCAGCAGCAGCGACAGGGAACCCTACGAGCAGTACTTC.

This clonotype was observed many times. The chain recombines TRBV4-3 with TRBJ2-7; TRBD1 matches 10 bases. The CDR3 loop spans 15 amino acids. J was trimmed by 3 bases and V by 1 base; bases with no gene match: 3. Looked up from germline, CDR1 is LGHNA and CDR2 is YSLEER. CDR3 in amino acids: CASSQGQGASYEQYF. Here the CDR3 DNA reads TGCGCCAGCAGCCAAGGACAGGGGGCTAGCTACGAGCAGTACTTC.

This chain joins TRBV3-2 and TRBJ1-2; TRBD1 was called by the table and not checked on the DNA. TRBV3-2 is classified as a pseudogene. This CDR3 region has 15 residues. The CDR3 sequence is CASSQYPRGFYGYTF. The CDR3 bases are TGTGCCAGCAGCCAATACCCCAGGGGTTTTTATGGCTACACCTTC.